This entry lists 20 T cell receptor beta chains sequenced from one sample in a study of control samples from healthy donors and cancer patients. Sequenced by immunoSEQ multiplex PCR; TCRdb stores in-frame clones only, minus some. The sample shows 120,000 to 150,000 clones, 80% to 95% of them seen only once. Sequenced: blood. These TCRs come from a man aged 18 to 29 in good health.

The chain carries TRBV7-9 and TRBJ2-5; 8 bases match TRBD1. V was pared by 3 bases and J by 7 bases, with 4 bases of the junction left unmatched. The CDR3 consists of 13 residues. Germline-derived CDR1 and CDR2 are SEHNR and FQNEAQ (reference sequence). The CDR3 loop is CASSFDRGSTQYF. The CDR3 DNA follows: TGTGCCAGCAGCTTCGACAGGGGATCGACCCAGTACTTC.

The J gene is TRBJ1-1, the V gene TRBV19; the D is unclear. V lost 3 bases to trimming and J lost 7 bases, with 9 bases between them. The CDR3 length is 12 residues. CDR1 and CDR2 (germline): LNHDA, SQIVND (reference sequence). Written as DNA, the CDR3 is TGTGCCAGTAGTATTGGGTCGGTTGAAGCTTTCTTT. The encoded protein is CASSIGSVEAFF.

The rearrangement joins TRBV6-6 to TRBJ1-2; a possible D gene is TRBD1 (6 bases). CDR3 size: 14 residues. CDR1 and CDR2 from the germline V gene are MNHNY and SVGAGI (reference sequence). V gave up 4 bases and J gave up 2 bases, with 11 bases separating them. CDR3 protein: CASSSITGNYGYTF. CDR3 DNA sequence: TGTGCCAGCAGTTCTATCACAGGGAACTATGGCTACACCTTC.

The gene calls are TRBV21-1 and TRBJ1-2. TRBV21-1 is a pseudogene locus. This CDR3 region has 14 residues. CDR3 loop: CASSPGEGSYGYTF. The DNA of the CDR3 is TGTGCCAGCAGCCCCGGTGAGGGGAGCTATGGCTACACCTTC.

The chain combines TRBV5-6 with TRBJ2-5; D is unclear. The germline V gene has CDR1 SGHDT and CDR2 YYEEEE. This CDR3 spans 14 amino acids. V gave up 6 bases and J gave up 5 bases, with 17 bases separating them. The CDR3 coding sequence is TGTGCCAGCATGCTCCTCGTAGGAGTGGAGACCCAGTACTTC. Residues: CASMLLVGVETQYF.

This chain connects TRBV10-3 to TRBJ1-3; 7 positions agree with TRBD1. CDR3 length: 14 residues. In germline, CDR1 is ENHRY, CDR2 SYGVKD. V shed 6 bases, J shed 2 bases, and the junction held 4 bases outside the gene matches. CDR3 region: CAIRGTAAGNTIYF. In nucleotides, the CDR3 is TGTGCCATCAGAGGGACAGCCGCTGGAAACACCATATATTTT.

V and J are TRBV7-9 and TRBJ2-1, with 9 bases matching TRBD2. The CDR3 has 15 residues. The V segment lost 5 bases and the J segment 6 bases; nucleotides outside the gene matches: 8. Germline-derived CDR1 and CDR2 are SEHNR and FQNEAQ (reference sequence). The CDR3 region is CASSVVGLAPNEQFF. The CDR3 coding sequence is TGTGCCAGCAGCGTGGTGGGACTAGCCCCCAATGAGCAGTTCTTC.

The rearrangement joins TRBV7-9 to TRBJ1-5; D perhaps matches TRBD1 (5 bases). The V end was cut by 3 bases, the J end by 0 bases, with 12 bases between. The CDR3 is 16 amino acids. Germline loops: CDR1 SEHNR, CDR2 FQNEAQ (reference sequence). CDR3 nucleotides: TGTGCCAGCAGCTTGGGGCGGGGGGTTAGCAATCAGCCCCAGCATTTT. Amino acids: CASSLGRGVSNQPQHF.

V gene TRBV19 combines with J gene TRBJ1-5; 7 nucleotides align to TRBD1. The germline CDR1 and CDR2 sequences are LNHDA and SQIVND (reference sequence). V shed 4 bases, J shed 5 bases, and the junction held 8 bases outside the gene matches. The CDR3 is 15 amino acids. As DNA, the CDR3 is TGTGCCAGTAGTACCAACGACAGGGACGATCAGCCCCAGCATTTT. Protein product: CASSTNDRDDQPQHF.

The chain couples TRBV10-3 to TRBJ1-2; no definite D call. Germline CDR1 is ENHRY and CDR2 is SYGVKD. The CDR3 consists of 13 residues. Deletions cut 4 bases from V and 3 bases from J, with 9 bases between. As DNA, the CDR3 is TGTGCCATCAGTGTGGACGGAGACTATGGCTACACCTTC. Amino acids: CAISVDGDYGYTF.

The chain links TRBV28 to TRBJ2-1; D is unresolved. Trimming pared 6 bases from V and 8 bases from J, leaving 17 bases between. The CDR3 has 14 residues. Germline V gene lookup returns CDR1 MDHEN and CDR2 SYDVKM. The CDR3 loop reads CASRAPVGLDEQFF. Here the CDR3 DNA reads TGTGCCAGCAGGGCTCCTGTAGGCTTGGATGAGCAGTTCTTC.

The chain recombines TRBV15 with TRBJ2-1; 11 bases fit TRBD1. J was trimmed by 2 bases and V by 3 bases; bases with no gene match: 6. Germline values: CDR1 LNHNV, CDR2 YYDKDF (reference sequence). CDR3 length: 17 amino acids. This CDR3 reads CATSSEPGQGAYNEQFF. CDR3 DNA sequence: TGTGCCACCAGCAGCGAACCGGGACAGGGGGCCTACAATGAGCAGTTCTTC.

J is TRBJ2-5 and V is TRBV29-1; possibly TRBD2 for D (6 bases). Trimming removed 4 bases from V and 2 bases from J, with 14 bases in between. This CDR3 contains 14 residues. Germline V gene sequence: CDR1 SQVTM, CDR2 ANQGSEA. For the CDR3, the DNA is TGCAGCGTTGGACCCGTGGCGGGACAAGAGACCCAGTACTTC. It translates to CSVGPVAGQETQYF.

The chain carries TRBV20-1 and TRBJ1-3; D possibly corresponds to TRBD1 (5 bases). Germline lookup yields CDR1 DFQATT and CDR2 SNEGSKA (reference sequence). V lost 5 bases, J lost 3 bases, and 5 bases lay in between. This CDR3 has 11 amino acids. The CDR3 bases are TGCAGTGCTGGGGGTGGAAACACCATATATTTT. This encodes CSAGGGNTIYF.

J is TRBJ1-5 and V is TRBV24-1, with D perhaps matching TRBD1 (6 bases). CDR3 length equals 12 residues. V lost 5 bases, J lost 7 bases, and 8 bases lay in between. From germline, CDR1 is KGHDR and CDR2 SFDVKD. The CDR3 loop is CATSAGEQPQHF. DNA for the CDR3: TGTGCCACCAGTGCAGGGGAACAGCCCCAGCATTTT.

V gene TRBV5-8 combines with J gene TRBJ1-2; D possibly corresponds to TRBD1 (6 bases). CDR1 and CDR2 (germline): SGHTS, YDEGEE. CDR3 size: 15 residues. Trimming took 0 bases from V and 2 from J, leaving 11 bases between them. The chain's CDR3 is CASSLVGGGNYGYTF. The CDR3 nucleotides read TGTGCCAGCAGCTTGGTTGGAGGGGGAAACTATGGCTACACCTTC.

The CDR3 sequence: CASSLPAARFSYEQYF. In nucleotides, the CDR3 is TGTGCCAGCAGCTTACCCGCAGCCAGATTTTCCTACGAGCAGTACTTC. The chain carries TRBV11-2 and TRBJ2-7; no firm D call. Germline assignment: CDR1 SGHAT and CDR2 FQNNGV. V was clipped by 2 bases and J by 1 base, with 15 bases between them. The CDR3 has 16 amino acids.

This sequence joins TRBV6-5 and TRBJ2-7; D is possibly TRBD1 (7 bases). Germline CDR1 and CDR2: MNHEY and SVGAGI. V lost 8 bases and J 5 bases, leaving 13 bases between the germline ends. CDR3 length equals 12 residues. The CDR3 region has the DNA TGTGCCAGCCAGGGGGAGGCCCACGAGCAGTACTTC. This translates into CASQGEAHEQYF.

The rearrangement joins TRBV4-3 to TRBJ2-5; no clear D. The CDR3 runs to 14 residues. Germline V gives CDR1 LGHNA, CDR2 YSLEER. V lost 0 bases and J 6 bases, leaving 11 bases between the germline ends. CDR3 protein: CASSQDFHVQTQYF. In nucleotides, the CDR3 is TGCGCCAGCAGCCAAGATTTCCACGTTCAGACCCAGTACTTC.

The V call is TRBV5-8, the J call TRBJ2-1; D tentatively fits TRBD1 or TRBD2 (5 bases each). Germline CDR1 SGHTS, CDR2 YDEGEE. V gave up 4 bases and J gave up 4 bases, with 15 bases separating them. The CDR3 extends over 15 amino acids. The CDR3 region is CASSPLGAGYNEQFF. The CDR3 nucleotides are TGTGCCAGCAGCCCCCTCGGGGCAGGGTACAATGAGCAGTTCTTC. The full variable domain, in which reference TRBV5-8 and TRBJ2-1 provide the parts outside the CDR3, is EAGVTQSPTHLIKTRGQQATLRCSPISGHTSVYWYQQALGLGLQFLLWYDEGEERNRGNFPPRFSGRQFPNYSSELNVNALELEDSALYLCASSPLGAGYNEQFFGPGTRLTVL.